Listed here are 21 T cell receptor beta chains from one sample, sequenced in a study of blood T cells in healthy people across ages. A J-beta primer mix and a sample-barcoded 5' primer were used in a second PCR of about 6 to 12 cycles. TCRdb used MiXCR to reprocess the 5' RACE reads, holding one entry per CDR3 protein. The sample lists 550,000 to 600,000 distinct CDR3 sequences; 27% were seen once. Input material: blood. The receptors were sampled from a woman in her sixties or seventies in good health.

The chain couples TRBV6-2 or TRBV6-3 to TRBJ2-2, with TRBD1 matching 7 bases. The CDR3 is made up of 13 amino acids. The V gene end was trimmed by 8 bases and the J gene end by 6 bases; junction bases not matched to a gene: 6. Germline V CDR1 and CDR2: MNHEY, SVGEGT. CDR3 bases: TGTGCCAGCGACAGGGCGGGCGCCGGGGAGCTGTTTTTT. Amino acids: CASDRAGAGELFF.

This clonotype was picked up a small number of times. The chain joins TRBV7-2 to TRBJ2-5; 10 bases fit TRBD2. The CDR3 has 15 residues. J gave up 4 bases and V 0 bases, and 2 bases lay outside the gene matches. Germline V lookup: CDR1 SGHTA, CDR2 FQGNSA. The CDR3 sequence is CASSLAPSGGETQYF. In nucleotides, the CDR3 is TGTGCCAGCAGCTTAGCTCCTAGCGGGGGAGAGACCCAGTACTTC.

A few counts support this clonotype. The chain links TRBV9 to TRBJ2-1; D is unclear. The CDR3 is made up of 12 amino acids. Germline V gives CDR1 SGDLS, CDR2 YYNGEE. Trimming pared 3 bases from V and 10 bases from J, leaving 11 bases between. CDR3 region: CASSAHYHEQFF. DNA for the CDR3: TGTGCCAGCAGCGCCCACTATCACGAGCAGTTCTTC.

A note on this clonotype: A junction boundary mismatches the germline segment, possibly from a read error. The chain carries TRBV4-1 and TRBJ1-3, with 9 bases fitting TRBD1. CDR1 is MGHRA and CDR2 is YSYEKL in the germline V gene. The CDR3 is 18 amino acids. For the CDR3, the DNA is TGCGCCGGCAGCCAAGTACACGGACAGGGGCACTCTGGAAACACCATATATTTT. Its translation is CAGSQVHGQGHSGNTIYF.

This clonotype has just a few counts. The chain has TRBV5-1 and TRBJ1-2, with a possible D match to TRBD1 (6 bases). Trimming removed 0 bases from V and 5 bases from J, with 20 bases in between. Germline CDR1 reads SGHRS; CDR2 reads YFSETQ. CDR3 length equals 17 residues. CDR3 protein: CASSLAGSPGATYGYTF. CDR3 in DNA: TGCGCCAGCAGCTTGGCCGGTAGCCCGGGGGCAACATATGGCTACACCTTC.

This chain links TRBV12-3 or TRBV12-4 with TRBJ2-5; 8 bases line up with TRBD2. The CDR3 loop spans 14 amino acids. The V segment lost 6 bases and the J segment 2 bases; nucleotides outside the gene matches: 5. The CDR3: CASRGLAGQETQYF. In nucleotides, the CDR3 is TGTGCCAGCAGAGGACTAGCAGGGCAAGAGACCCAGTACTTC.

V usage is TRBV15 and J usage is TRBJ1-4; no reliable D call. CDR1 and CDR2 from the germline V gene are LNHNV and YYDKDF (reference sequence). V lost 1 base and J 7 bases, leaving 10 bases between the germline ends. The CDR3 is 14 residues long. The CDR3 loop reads CATSRAGEGEKLFF. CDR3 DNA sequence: TGTGCCACCAGCAGAGCCGGGGAAGGTGAAAAACTGTTTTTT.

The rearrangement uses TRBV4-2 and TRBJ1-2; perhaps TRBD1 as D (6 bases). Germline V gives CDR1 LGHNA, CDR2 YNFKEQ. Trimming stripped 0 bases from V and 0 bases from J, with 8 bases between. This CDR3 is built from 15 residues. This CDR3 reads CASSQEGHPNYGYTF. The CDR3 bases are TGTGCCAGCAGCCAAGAGGGACACCCTAACTATGGCTACACCTTC.

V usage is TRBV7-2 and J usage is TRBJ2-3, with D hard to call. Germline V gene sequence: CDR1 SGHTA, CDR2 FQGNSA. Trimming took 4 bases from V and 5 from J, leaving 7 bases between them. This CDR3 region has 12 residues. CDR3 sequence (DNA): TGTGCCAGCAGCTGGATCGGAGATACGCAGTATTTT. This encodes CASSWIGDTQYF.

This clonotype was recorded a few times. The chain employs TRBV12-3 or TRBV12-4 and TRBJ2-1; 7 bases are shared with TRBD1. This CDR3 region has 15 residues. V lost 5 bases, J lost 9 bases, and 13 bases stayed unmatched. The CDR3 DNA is TGTGCCAGCAGTAGAGGGGACAGCCTTTCGGGTGAGCAGTTCTTC. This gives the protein CASSRGDSLSGEQFF.

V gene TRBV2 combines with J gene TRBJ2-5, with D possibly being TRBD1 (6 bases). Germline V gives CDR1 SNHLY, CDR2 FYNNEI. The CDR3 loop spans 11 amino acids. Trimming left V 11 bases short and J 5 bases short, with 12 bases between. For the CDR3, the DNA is TGTGCCGCAGGGGAGTGGGAGACCCAGTACTTC. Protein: CAAGEWETQYF.

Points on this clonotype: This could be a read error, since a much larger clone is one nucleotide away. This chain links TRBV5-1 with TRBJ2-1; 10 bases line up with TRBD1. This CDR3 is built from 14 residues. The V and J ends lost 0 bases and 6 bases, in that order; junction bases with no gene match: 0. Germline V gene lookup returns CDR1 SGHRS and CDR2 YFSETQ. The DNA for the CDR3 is TGCGCCAGCAGCTTGGGGACAGGGGGCAATGAGCAGTTCTTC. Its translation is CASSLGTGGNEQFF.

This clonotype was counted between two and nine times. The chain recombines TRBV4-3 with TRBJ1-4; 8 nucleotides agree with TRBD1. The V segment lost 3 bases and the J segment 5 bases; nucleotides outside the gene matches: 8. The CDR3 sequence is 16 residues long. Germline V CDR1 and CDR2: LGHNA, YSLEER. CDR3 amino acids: CASSQATGGLNEKLFF. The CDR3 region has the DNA TGCGCCAGCAGCCAGGCTACAGGGGGTTTAAATGAAAAACTGTTTTTT.

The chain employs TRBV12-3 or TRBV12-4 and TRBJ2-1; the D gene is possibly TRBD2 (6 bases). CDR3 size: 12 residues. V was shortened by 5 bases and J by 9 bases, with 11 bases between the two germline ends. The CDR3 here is CASSQTSGEQFF. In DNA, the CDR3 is TGTGCCAGCAGTCAGACTAGTGGTGAGCAGTTCTTC.

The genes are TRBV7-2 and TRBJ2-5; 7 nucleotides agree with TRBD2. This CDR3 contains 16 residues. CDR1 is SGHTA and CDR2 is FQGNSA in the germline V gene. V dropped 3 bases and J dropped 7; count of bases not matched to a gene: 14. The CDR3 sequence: CASSFHGSGEYVTQYF. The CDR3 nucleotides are TGTGCCAGCAGCTTCCACGGCAGCGGGGAGTATGTGACCCAGTACTTC.

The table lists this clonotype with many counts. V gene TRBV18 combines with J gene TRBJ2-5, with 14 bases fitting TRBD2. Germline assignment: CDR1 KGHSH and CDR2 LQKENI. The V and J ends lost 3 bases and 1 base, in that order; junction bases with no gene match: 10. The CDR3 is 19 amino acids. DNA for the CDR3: TGTGCCAGCTCACCCGATTGGACTAGCGGGGGGAATATCCAAGAGACCCAGTACTTC. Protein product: CASSPDWTSGGNIQETQYF.

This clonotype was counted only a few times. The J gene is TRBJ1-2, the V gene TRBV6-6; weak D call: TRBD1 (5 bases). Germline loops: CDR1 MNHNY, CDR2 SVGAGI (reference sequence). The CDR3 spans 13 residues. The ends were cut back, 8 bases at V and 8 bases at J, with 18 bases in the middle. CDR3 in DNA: TGTGCCAGCGCCCTACAGGCCGCGGGAGGCTACACCTTC. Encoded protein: CASALQAAGGYTF.

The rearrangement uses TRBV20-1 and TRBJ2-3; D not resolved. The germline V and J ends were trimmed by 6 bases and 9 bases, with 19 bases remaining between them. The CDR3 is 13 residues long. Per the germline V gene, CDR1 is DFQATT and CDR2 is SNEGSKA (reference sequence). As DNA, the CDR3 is TGCAGTGCCTTTACCCGAATCGCTGACACGCAGTATTTT. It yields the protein CSAFTRIADTQYF.

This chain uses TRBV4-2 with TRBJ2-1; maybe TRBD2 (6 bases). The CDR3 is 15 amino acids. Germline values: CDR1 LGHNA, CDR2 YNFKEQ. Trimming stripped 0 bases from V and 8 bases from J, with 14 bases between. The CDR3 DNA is TGTGCCAGCAGCCAAGATTGGAGAGGGGAGGATGAGCAGTTCTTC. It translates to CASSQDWRGEDEQFF.

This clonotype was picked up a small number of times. The CDR3 DNA follows: TGTGCCAGCAGCCTGCAGCGGGGCCCAACGAATGAGCAGTTCTTC. This sequence encodes CASSLQRGPTNEQFF. The chain links TRBV5-6 to TRBJ2-5, with 7 positions matching TRBD2. The J call may not be correct, given that the DNA end is closer to TRBJ2-1. The CDR3 is made up of 15 amino acids. CDR1 and CDR2 (germline): SGHDT, YYEEEE.

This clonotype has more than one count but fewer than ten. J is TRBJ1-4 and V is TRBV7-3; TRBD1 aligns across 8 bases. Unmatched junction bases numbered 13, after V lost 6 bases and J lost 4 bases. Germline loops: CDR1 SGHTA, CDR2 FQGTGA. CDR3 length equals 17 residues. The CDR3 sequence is CASRPPGGERLNEKLFF. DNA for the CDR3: TGTGCCAGCAGACCACCAGGGGGCGAGCGTCTTAATGAAAAACTGTTTTTT.